This T cell receptor beta chain appears in the sequencing data of a study of shared clonotypes between healthy human individuals. As for the study in general: Aged between 18 and 49, the donors were a couple of women and a few men.

With V trimmed by 6 bases and J by 4 bases, 10 bases remained unmatched. In germline, CDR1 is KGHSH, CDR2 LQKENI. The CDR3 sequence is 16 residues long. Donors were Caucasian adults residing in Nashville, Tennessee, USA. TCRdb's copy holds only in-frame clones and misses some; the assay was immunoSEQ multiplex PCR. The sample consists of 1,500,000 or so clones, roughly 98.5% of them appearing once. This sequence joins TRBV18 and TRBJ1-4; TRBD1 matches 8 bases. The sequence was obtained from a man aged 25 to 40 in good health. Source material: naive CD4+ T cells sorted from blood. Subset indicated: CD45RA+ positively selected. CDR3 bases: TGTGCCAGCTCTGCCGGACAGGGCGTTCTTAATGAAAAACTGTTTTTT. Protein: CASSAGQGVLNEKLFF. Complete variable domain (other parts from reference TRBV18 and TRBJ1-4): NAGVMQNPRHLVRRRGQEARLRCSPMKGHSHVYWYRQLPEEGLKFMVYLQKENIIDESGMPKERFSAEFPKEGPSILRIQQVVRGDSAAYFCASSAGQGVLNEKLFFGSGTQLSVL.